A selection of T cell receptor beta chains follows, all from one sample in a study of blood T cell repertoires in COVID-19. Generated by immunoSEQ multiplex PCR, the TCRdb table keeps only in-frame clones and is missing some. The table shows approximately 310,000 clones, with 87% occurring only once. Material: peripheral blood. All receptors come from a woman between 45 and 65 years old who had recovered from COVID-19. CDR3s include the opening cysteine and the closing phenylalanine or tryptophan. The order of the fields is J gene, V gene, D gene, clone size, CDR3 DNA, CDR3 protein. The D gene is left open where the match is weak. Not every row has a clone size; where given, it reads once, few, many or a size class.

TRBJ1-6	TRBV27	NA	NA	TGTGCCAGCAGTTTAGGGCCTAATTCACCCCTCCACTTT	CASSLGPNSPLHF
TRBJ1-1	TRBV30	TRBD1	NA	TGTGCCGGAGACAGGGGCTTCATGAACACTGAAGCTTTCTTT	CAGDRGFMNTEAFF
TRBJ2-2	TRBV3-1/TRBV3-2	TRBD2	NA	TGTGCCAGCAGCCAAGGTGGGAGACTAGCGTCGAACACCGGGGAGCTGTTTTTT	CASSQGGRLASNTGELFF
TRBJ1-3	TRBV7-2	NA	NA	TGTGCCAGCAGCTCGGACAGCTCTGGAAACACCATATATTTT	CASSSDSSGNTIYF
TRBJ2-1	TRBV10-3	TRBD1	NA	TGTGCCATCAGTGGGGACAGGGGACCTTACAATGAGCAGTTCTTC	CAISGDRGPYNEQFF
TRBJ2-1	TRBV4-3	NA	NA	TGCGCCAGCAGCCAAGATCTTTCTGCGGGAAGGCATGAGCAGTTCTTC	CASSQDLSAGRHEQFF
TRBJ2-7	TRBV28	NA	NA	TGTGCCAGCATCGGTGGGGGGAACTACGAGCAGTACTTC	CASIGGGNYEQYF
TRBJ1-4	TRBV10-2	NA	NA	TGCGCCAGCAGTGACGGACTTAATGAAAAACTGTTTTTT	CASSDGLNEKLFF
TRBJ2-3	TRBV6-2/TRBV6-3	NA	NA	TGTGCCAGCAGTTGGGGCGGAGACACAGATACGCAGTATTTT	CASSWGGDTDTQYF
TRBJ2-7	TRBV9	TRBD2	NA	TGTGCCAGCAGCAAATCCGGGACTAGCGGGTTCTACGAGCAGTACTTC	CASSKSGTSGFYEQYF
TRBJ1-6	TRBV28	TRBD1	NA	TGTGCCAGCAGTTCGAGGGACAGGGAGTCACCCCTCCACTTT	CASSSRDRESPLHF
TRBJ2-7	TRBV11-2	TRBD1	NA	TGTGCCAGCAGCATTCCTCGACAGGGGTCCCACGAGCAGTACTTC	CASSIPRQGSHEQYF
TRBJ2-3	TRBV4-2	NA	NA	TGTGCCAGCAGCCAAGATATTTGGCAGTATTTT	CASSQDIWQYF
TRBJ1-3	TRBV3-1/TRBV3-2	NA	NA	TGTGCCAGCAGCCCCGTTTTGGGGCAGAGCTCTGGAAACACCATATATTTT	CASSPVLGQSSGNTIYF
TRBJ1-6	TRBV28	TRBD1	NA	TGTGCCAGCAGATTCGCGACAGGGCTCGGTTCACCCCTCCACTTT	CASRFATGLGSPLHF
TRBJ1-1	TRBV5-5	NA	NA	TGTGCCAGCAGCTTCGGGATGAACACTGAAGCTTTCTTT	CASSFGMNTEAFF
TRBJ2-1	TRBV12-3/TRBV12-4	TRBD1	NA	TGTGCCAGCAGAGCAGGGGGAAATGAGCAGTTCTTC	CASRAGGNEQFF
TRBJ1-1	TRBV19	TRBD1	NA	TGTGCCAGTAGTAAGGGGGCGCACACTGAAGCTTTCTTT	CASSKGAHTEAFF
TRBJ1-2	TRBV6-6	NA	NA	TGTGCCAGCAGTGGGACTGACTCCTATGGCTACACCTTC	CASSGTDSYGYTF
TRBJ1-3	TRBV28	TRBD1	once	TGTGCCAGCAGGGGACAGGGGGCAGAAGGAAACACCATATATTTT	CASRGQGAEGNTIYF
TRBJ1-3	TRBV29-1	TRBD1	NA	TGCAGCGTTGACAGGGGGCGAAACACCATATATTTT	CSVDRGRNTIYF
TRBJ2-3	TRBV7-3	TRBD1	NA	TGTGCCAGCAGCCCCTCCTGGGCGACAGGGGGCTGTTACACAGATACGCAGTATTTT	CASSPSWATGGCYTDTQYF
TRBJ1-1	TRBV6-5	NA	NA	TGTGCCAGCAGTTACTACCCGGACAGAGCCATATTCTTT	CASSYYPDRAIFF
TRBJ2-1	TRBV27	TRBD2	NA	TGTGCCAGCCAGATAGCGGGGTGGGGGGACAATGAGCAGTTCTTC	CASQIAGWGDNEQFF
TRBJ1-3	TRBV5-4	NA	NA	TGTGCCAGCAGCTTGGCCTCTGGACAGATTATATATTTT	CASSLASGQIIYF
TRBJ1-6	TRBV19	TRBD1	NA	TGTGCCAGTAGTTTAAGAGGACAGGAGAGAAATTCACCCCTCCACTTT	CASSLRGQERNSPLHF
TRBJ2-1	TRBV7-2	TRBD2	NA	TGTGCCAGCAGCTCAGACGGACTAGCCCTAGGAGAGCAGTTCTTC	CASSSDGLALGEQFF
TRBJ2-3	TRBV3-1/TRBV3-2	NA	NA	TGTGCCAGCAGCCAAGCACTAATGCAGTATTTT	CASSQALMQYF
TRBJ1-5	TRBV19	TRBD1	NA	TGTGCCAGTAGTATGACGGGCACAGGGGGCGACAATCAGCCCCAGCATTTT	CASSMTGTGGDNQPQHF
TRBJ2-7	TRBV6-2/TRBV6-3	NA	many	TGTGCCAGCAGTTCGAACAGAGTAGGCGAGCAGTACTTC	CASSSNRVGEQYF
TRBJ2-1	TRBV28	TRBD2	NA	TGTGCCAGCAGGGAACTACTAGCGGGAGCGGGCAATGAGCAGTTCTTC	CASRELLAGAGNEQFF
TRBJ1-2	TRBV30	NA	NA	TGTGCCTGGAGTGTTGTCAGGTCGAACTATGGCTACACCTTC	CAWSVVRSNYGYTF
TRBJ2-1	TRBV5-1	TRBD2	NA	TGCGCCAGCAGCTTGCGGATAGCGGGATCCAATGAGCAGTTCTTC	CASSLRIAGSNEQFF
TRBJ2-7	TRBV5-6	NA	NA	TGTGCCAGCAGCTTGACGGGCGAGCAGTACTTC	CASSLTGEQYF
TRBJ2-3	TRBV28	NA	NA	TGTGCCAGCAGTTTAGTTAAGCGTCATACGCAGTATTTT	CASSLVKRHTQYF
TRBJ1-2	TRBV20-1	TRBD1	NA	TGCAGTGCTAGTCCCTTCTCCGGGACAGGGGGACCGAGTGGCTACACCTTC	CSASPFSGTGGPSGYTF
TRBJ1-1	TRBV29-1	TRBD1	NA	TGCAGCGTTGCAAGGACAGGTGAAGCTTTCTTT	CSVARTGEAFF
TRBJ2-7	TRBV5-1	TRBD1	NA	TGCGCCAGCAGCCCCCGGCAGGGGGCGCGGTACGAGCAGTACTTC	CASSPRQGARYEQYF
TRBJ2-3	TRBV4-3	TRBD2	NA	TGCGCCAGCAGCCAGGGCCGGGGGGGCCAAGATACGCAGTATTTT	CASSQGRGGQDTQYF
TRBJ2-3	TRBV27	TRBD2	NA	TGTGCCACGGTGGGCCCTAGCGGGAGGGCCAGGGATACGCAGTATTTT	CATVGPSGRARDTQYF
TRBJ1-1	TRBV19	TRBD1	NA	TGTGCCAGTAGTCGAGGGGACAGGGGGCCCACTGAAGCTTTCTTT	CASSRGDRGPTEAFF
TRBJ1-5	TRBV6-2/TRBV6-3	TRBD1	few	TGTGCCAGCAGTTACGGACCCACAGGGGGCGGTCAGCCCCAGCATTTT	CASSYGPTGGGQPQHF
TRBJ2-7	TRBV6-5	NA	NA	TGTGCCAGCCTCGGGGAGCGACTGTACGAGCAGTACTTC	CASLGERLYEQYF